This TCR beta chain derives from a study of blood T cell repertoires in COVID-19. This clone was counted once. V dropped 1 base and J dropped 6 bases, with 6 bases sitting between them. Germline V CDR1 and CDR2: KGHDR, SFDVKD. The CDR3 runs 13 residues. Profiling relied on immunoSEQ multiplex PCR, and the TCRdb table lists in-frame clones only, not all of them. The repertoire holds about 55,000 clones, with 90% as singletons. Sequencing used peripheral blood. The receptor's source is a man in his forties with acute or convalescent COVID-19. This chain joins TRBV24-1 and TRBJ2-1; the D is unclear. CDR3 nucleotides: TGTGCCACCAGTGATTTCCTTTTCAATGAGCAGTTCTTC. This codes for CATSDFLFNEQFF.